The 11 T cell receptor beta chains below were found in one sample sequenced in a study of T-cell reconstitution after alpha-beta-depleted transplantation in children (dated by TCRdb to about 2016). Receptors were amplified or captured by PCR. For sequencing, an Illumina HiSeq 2500 was employed. To normalize quantification of the TCRbeta repertoire, the TCR libraries were built with molecular barcoding that relied on unique molecular identifiers. TCRdb reworked the public reads: Q25 trimming with fastp, MiXCR clone assembly, productive beta chains retained. All rows with the same CDR3 protein become a single entry with the most common DNA and genes. The sample table contains approximately 490,000 distinct CDR3 sequences; only one count was recorded for approximately 12% of them. The ten biggest clones cover around 6.1% of the sample. The sequencing here drew on PBMCs from the stem cell graft donor, taken from the stem cell graft. The receptors come from a human donor who donated a stem cell graft to a child with combined immunodeficiency.

There are a few counts of this clonotype. The chain couples TRBV12-3 or TRBV12-4 to TRBJ1-5; 8 bases match TRBD1. This CDR3 spans 13 amino acids. V shed 3 bases and J 7 bases; nucleotides not matched to a gene: 2. Here the CDR3 DNA reads TGTGCCAGCAGTTTCAGGGGGCTCCAGCCCCAGCATTTT. Its protein is CASSFRGLQPQHF.

The chain employs TRBV10-3 and TRBJ2-7; tentative D call: TRBD2 (5 bases). The CDR3 has 13 residues. CDR1 and CDR2 from the germline V gene are ENHRY and SYGVKD. The V and J ends lost 4 bases and 5 bases respectively, with 12 bases between them. CDR3 bases: TGTGCCATCAGTGCGGGATACGGAGACGAGCAGTACTTC. The encoded protein is CAISAGYGDEQYF.

This clonotype was seen repeatedly, ten times or more. The CDR3 region is CASSPRQGTYEQYF. In DNA form, the CDR3 reads TGTGCCAGCAGCCCACGACAGGGTACTTACGAGCAGTACTTC. This chain connects TRBV3-1 to TRBJ2-7, with 7 positions matching TRBD1. Per germline, CDR1 LGHDT and CDR2 YNNKEL (reference sequence). The V gene end was trimmed by 4 bases and the J gene end by 4 bases; junction bases not matched to a gene: 7. The CDR3 has 14 residues.

For this clonotype: This is likely a read error, given that the CDR3 carries no conserved phenylalanine or tryptophan at its end. The rearrangement uses TRBV20-1 and TRBJ2-4; the D is unclear. Trimming removed 1 base from V and 1 base from J, with 17 bases in between. The CDR3 totals 17 residues. Germline V gene data show CDR1 as DFQATT and CDR2 as SNEGSKA (reference sequence). The CDR3 nucleotides are TGCAGTGCTAGAGTTAGGGCAATTCATGGGGCCAAAAACATTCAGTACCTC. It specifies CSARVRAIHGAKNIQYL.

This clonotype was seen repeatedly, ten times or more. The V and J genes are TRBV12-3 or TRBV12-4 and TRBJ2-7, with D uncertain. CDR3 length: 14 residues. Trimming pared 2 bases from V and 3 bases from J, leaving 11 bases between. DNA for the CDR3: TGTGCCAGCAGTTTATCTCTGGTTCGCTACGAGCAGTACTTC. It specifies CASSLSLVRYEQYF.

In this sample, this clonotype turned up a few times. The genes are TRBV6-5 and TRBJ2-1; 11 bases match TRBD1. V lost 6 bases and J lost 2; bases outside the gene matches: 21. CDR1 and CDR2 (germline): MNHEY, SVGAGI. This CDR3 spans 21 amino acids. The CDR3 coding sequence is TGTGCCAGCAGCTCCACCTTCTCGGACAGGGGGCGTGGGACCCCCTACAATGAGCAGTTCTTC. Its protein is CASSSTFSDRGRGTPYNEQFF.

This clonotype was recorded a few times. The chain employs TRBV20-1 and TRBJ1-1; no firm D call. The CDR3 consists of 13 residues. Germline assignment: CDR1 DFQATT and CDR2 SNEGSKA (reference sequence). Deletions cut 1 base from V and 0 bases from J, with 6 bases between. The CDR3 sequence: CSARAGLNTEAFF. The CDR3 coding sequence is TGCAGTGCTAGAGCCGGATTGAACACTGAAGCTTTCTTT.

The chain has TRBV5-1 and TRBJ2-2, with TRBD1 matching 7 bases. V lost 1 base, J lost 5 bases, and 5 bases stayed unmatched. The germline gives CDR1 SGHRS, CDR2 YFSETQ. The CDR3 contains 15 residues. The CDR3 sequence is CASSLTTGLTGELFF. CDR3 sequence (DNA): TGCGCCAGCAGCTTGACGACAGGGCTTACCGGGGAGCTGTTTTTT.

There are a few counts of this clonotype. The chain combines TRBV4-3 with TRBJ2-2; 12 bases are a match to TRBD2. The germline CDR1 and CDR2 sequences are LGHNA and YSLEER. The CDR3 covers 15 residues. The V segment lost 1 base and the J segment 6 bases; nucleotides outside the gene matches: 0. The CDR3 DNA reads as TGCGCCAGCAGCCAAGGACTAGCGGGAGCCGGGGAGCTGTTTTTT. This sequence encodes CASSQGLAGAGELFF.

The chain joins TRBV27 to TRBJ2-4; the match to TRBD1 covers 11 bases. Per germline, CDR1 MNHEY and CDR2 SMNVEV (reference sequence). With 0 bases clipped from V and 3 bases from J, the junction kept 4 bases outside the gene matches. The CDR3 loop spans 17 amino acids. Written as DNA, the CDR3 is TGTGCCAGCAGTTTATCGGGGACAGGGGGAGGCAAAAACATTCAGTACTTC. Amino acid sequence: CASSLSGTGGGKNIQYF.

This clonotype was recorded a few times. The CDR3 reads CAIREDFQETQYF. The CDR3 DNA follows: TGTGCCATCAGGGAGGACTTCCAAGAGACCCAGTACTTC. The chain has TRBV10-3 and TRBJ2-5; a possible D gene is TRBD2 (5 bases). Trimming removed 6 bases at V and 1 base at J, with 9 bases between. In germline, CDR1 is ENHRY, CDR2 SYGVKD. CDR3 size: 13 residues.